One and the same sample provided the 20 T cell receptor beta chains below, sequenced in a study of T cell responses to AZD1222 COVID-19 vaccine. The method was immunoSEQ multiplex PCR; TCRdb's version includes in-frame clones alone and lacks a portion of them. The table records over 100,000 clones, more than 75% of them present only once. This material consisted of peripheral blood, taken 28 days after the second AZD1222 dose. The receptors stem from an adult who received the AZD1222 COVID-19 vaccine.

The genes are TRBV28 and TRBJ1-5, with a tentative D call TRBD1 (5 bases). With 5 bases removed from V and 7 bases from J, the gap between germline ends came to 15 bases. CDR1 is MDHEN, CDR2 SYDVKM, per germline. The CDR3 contains 14 residues. CDR3: CASSPGTVRQPQHF. CDR3 nucleotide sequence: TGTGCCAGCAGTCCCGGGACCGTGAGACAGCCCCAGCATTTT.

With respect to this clone: Sequence at one end of the junction differs from germline and may be a read error. The chain joins TRBV6-5 to TRBJ1-2; 8 nucleotides line up with TRBD1. Per the germline V gene, CDR1 is MNHEY and CDR2 is SVGAGI. CDR3 size: 13 residues. CDR3 sequence: CASSYSTGGGYAF. As DNA, the CDR3 is TGTGCCAGCAGTTACTCAACAGGGGGAGGCTACGCCTTC.

The genes are TRBV4-1 and TRBJ1-2; 10 bases are a match to TRBD1. The CDR3 covers 16 residues. V lost 1 base to trimming and J lost 4 bases; unmatched junction nucleotides: 6. CDR1 and CDR2 from the germline V gene are MGHRA and YSYEKL. The DNA for the CDR3 is TGCGCCAGCAGCCAAGTCGGACAGGGGGGAACCTATGGCTACACCTTC. This sequence encodes CASSQVGQGGTYGYTF.

The chain joins TRBV9 to TRBJ2-1; D gene uncertain. V was shortened by 4 bases and J by 4 bases, with 6 bases between the two germline ends. Germline CDR1 and CDR2: SGDLS and YYNGEE. The CDR3 runs to 12 residues. The DNA of the CDR3 is TGTGCCAGCAGCCACGTTTACAATGAGCAGTTCTTC. The encoded protein is CASSHVYNEQFF. The variable domain in full, completed from reference TRBV9 and TRBJ2-1, reads DSGVTQTPKHLITATGQRVTLRCSPRSGDLSVYWYQQSLDQGLQFLIQYYNGEERAKGNILERFSAQQFPDLHSELNLSSLELGDSALYFCASSHVYNEQFFGPGTRLTVL.

Only a few counts were recorded for this clone. CDR3 nucleotide sequence: TGTGCCAGCAGCGAAAGGATCAGCGGGAGATCCGAGACCCAGTACTTC. This encodes CASSERISGRSETQYF. This chain uses TRBV7-9 with TRBJ2-5; 8 nucleotides align to TRBD2. The ends lost 5 bases at V and 5 bases at J; junction bases unmatched: 13. Looked up from germline, CDR1 is SEHNR and CDR2 is FQNEAQ (reference sequence). This CDR3 spans 16 amino acids.

The rearrangement links TRBV30 to TRBJ1-3; D remains unclear. There are 16 residues in the CDR3. V was clipped by 2 bases and J by 4 bases, with 18 bases between them. Germline V gene data show CDR1 as GTSNPN and CDR2 as SVGIG (reference sequence). The CDR3 DNA reads as TGTGCCTGGAGTTTTGGCACAGCGAAGGAAGGAAACACCATATATTTT. Its translation: CAWSFGTAKEGNTIYF.

Only one count was recorded for this clone. The rearrangement joins TRBV2 to TRBJ2-5; 10 nucleotides agree with TRBD2. Germline trimming cut 6 bases from V and 2 bases from J; bases unmatched to any gene: 9. Germline V gene sequence: CDR1 SNHLY, CDR2 FYNNEI. The CDR3 extends over 16 amino acids. The CDR3 is CASRAPSGSSQETQYF. CDR3 DNA sequence: TGTGCCAGCAGGGCCCCTAGCGGGAGTTCTCAAGAGACCCAGTACTTC.

This clone was detected a few times. The chain couples TRBV27 to TRBJ1-2, with 8 bases identical to TRBD1. In germline, CDR1 is MNHEY, CDR2 SMNVEV (reference sequence). The CDR3 length is 15 residues. With 6 bases clipped from V and 6 bases from J, the junction kept 12 bases outside the gene matches. CDR3 protein: CASSLYRTGPHGYTF. DNA for the CDR3: TGTGCCAGCAGCCTTTATCGGACAGGGCCACATGGCTACACCTTC.

The chain uses TRBV7-8 and TRBJ2-3; no reliable D call. Looked up from germline, CDR1 is SGHVS and CDR2 is FQNEAQ. V was clipped by 5 bases and J by 3 bases, with 18 bases between them. The CDR3 loop spans 16 amino acids. CDR3 DNA sequence: TGTGCCAGCAGCGAAATGGCATCGGGTAGGACAGATACGCAGTATTTT. The encoded protein is CASSEMASGRTDTQYF.

The V call is TRBV6-5, the J call TRBJ1-5, with D perhaps matching TRBD1 (5 bases). Trimming removed 6 bases from V and 2 bases from J, with 11 bases in between. There are 14 residues in the CDR3. Germline V CDR1 and CDR2: MNHEY, SVGAGI. The CDR3 loop is CASRPTGGNQPQHF. The CDR3 DNA is TGTGCCAGCAGACCAACAGGCGGCAATCAGCCCCAGCATTTT.

The rearrangement uses TRBV20-1 and TRBJ1-4; unclear D gene. The germline V and J ends were trimmed by 3 bases and 4 bases, with 21 bases remaining between them. The CDR3 loop spans 17 amino acids. Germline-derived CDR1 and CDR2 are DFQATT and SNEGSKA (reference sequence). CDR3: CSASRAGASNYNEKLFF. In DNA, the CDR3 is TGCAGTGCTAGTAGGGCAGGAGCCAGCAACTATAATGAAAAACTGTTTTTT.

The chain carries TRBV10-3 and TRBJ2-3, with 11 bases fitting TRBD2. CDR1 ENHRY and CDR2 SYGVKD come from the germline V gene. With 2 bases clipped from V and 6 bases from J, the junction kept 7 bases outside the gene matches. The CDR3 sequence is 16 residues long. CDR3 nucleotide sequence: TGTGCCATCAGTGAGCCTAGCGGGAGGTTGGGGGATACGCAGTATTTT. This translates into CAISEPSGRLGDTQYF.

V gene TRBV6-5 combines with J gene TRBJ2-5, with D hard to call. This CDR3 has 10 amino acids. Germline V lookup: CDR1 MNHEY, CDR2 SVGAGI. V lost 10 bases to trimming and J lost 1 base, with 4 bases between them. CDR3 sequence: CATSQETQYF. In nucleotides, the CDR3 is TGTGCCACGTCCCAAGAGACCCAGTACTTC.

The V call is TRBV7-2, the J call TRBJ1-5; no reliable D call. This CDR3 is 14 amino acids long. Per germline, CDR1 SGHTA and CDR2 FQGNSA. V was clipped by 1 base and J by 6 bases, with 10 bases between them. CDR3 protein: CASSLVTIGQPQHF. CDR3 nucleotide sequence: TGTGCCAGCAGCTTAGTGACCATTGGTCAGCCCCAGCATTTT.

This chain uses TRBV9 with TRBJ1-2; 7 positions agree with TRBD1. The V gene's germline CDR1 is SGDLS and CDR2 YYNGEE. V shed 4 bases, J shed 0 bases, and the junction held 6 bases outside the gene matches. CDR3 size: 15 residues. CDR3 loop: CASSPTGTANYGYTF. In DNA form, the CDR3 reads TGTGCCAGCAGCCCCACCGGGACAGCTAACTATGGCTACACCTTC.

This chain joins TRBV18 and TRBJ2-2, with TRBD2 identical over 9 bases. CDR3 length: 15 amino acids. The trim removed 3 bases at V and 5 bases at J, leaving 4 bases unmatched. Germline V lookup: CDR1 KGHSH, CDR2 LQKENI. CDR3 coding DNA: TGTGCCAGCTCACCTCGGACTAGCGTAACCGGGGAGCTGTTTTTT. Its protein product is CASSPRTSVTGELFF.

This clone came up once. The chain has TRBV19 and TRBJ1-2; 9 bases are a match to TRBD1. V shed 3 bases, J shed 5 bases, and the junction held 7 bases outside the gene matches. The CDR3 extends over 15 amino acids. The germline CDR1 and CDR2 sequences are LNHDA and SQIVND (reference sequence). In DNA, the CDR3 is TGTGCCAGTAGTATCCGGGACAGGGTTGGGTATGGCTACACCTTC. The encoded protein is CASSIRDRVGYGYTF.

The chain carries TRBV7-3 and TRBJ1-2; TRBD1 matches 10 bases. Looked up from germline, CDR1 is SGHTA and CDR2 is FQGTGA. After removal of 5 bases from V and 13 bases from J, the junction contained 19 bases not matched to a gene. This CDR3 contains 16 residues. Written as DNA, the CDR3 is TGTGCCAGCAGCCCCCAGCCCACCGGGACAGGGGCTATTTGCACCTTC. Its translation: CASSPQPTGTGAICTF. The full variable domain, in which reference TRBV7-3 and TRBJ1-2 provide the parts outside the CDR3, is GAGVSQTPSNKVTEKGKYVELRCDPISGHTALYWYRQSLGQGPEFLIYFQGTGAADDSGLPNDRFFAVRPEGSVSTLKIQRTERGDSAVYLCASSPQPTGTGAICTFGSGTRLTVV.

This clone is judged medium-sized. The chain is built from TRBV12-5 and TRBJ1-5; D remains unclear. The CDR3 length is 18 residues. The ends were cut back, 0 bases at V and 4 bases at J, with 19 bases in the middle. Germline lookup yields CDR1 LGHNT and CDR2 FRNRAP. This CDR3 is CASGLVNSGLLSNQPQHF. The CDR3 nucleotides read TGTGCTAGTGGTTTGGTAAATTCAGGCCTTTTATCAAATCAGCCCCAGCATTTT. The full variable domain, with the rest looked up from reference TRBV12-5 and TRBJ1-5, is DARVTQTPRHKVTEMGQEVTMRCQPILGHNTVFWYRQTMMQGLELLAYFRNRAPLDDSGMPKDRFSAEMPDATLATLKIQPSEPRDSAVYFCASGLVNSGLLSNQPQHFGDGTRLSIL.

CDR3 sequence: CAISESAGKGTEAFF. Here the CDR3 DNA reads TGTGCCATCAGTGAGTCGGCAGGGAAGGGGACTGAAGCTTTCTTT. The chain joins TRBV10-3 to TRBJ1-1; TRBD1 might be the D (5 bases). CDR3 length equals 15 residues. V shed 0 bases and J shed 5 bases, with 13 bases lying between them. Germline assignment: CDR1 ENHRY and CDR2 SYGVKD.